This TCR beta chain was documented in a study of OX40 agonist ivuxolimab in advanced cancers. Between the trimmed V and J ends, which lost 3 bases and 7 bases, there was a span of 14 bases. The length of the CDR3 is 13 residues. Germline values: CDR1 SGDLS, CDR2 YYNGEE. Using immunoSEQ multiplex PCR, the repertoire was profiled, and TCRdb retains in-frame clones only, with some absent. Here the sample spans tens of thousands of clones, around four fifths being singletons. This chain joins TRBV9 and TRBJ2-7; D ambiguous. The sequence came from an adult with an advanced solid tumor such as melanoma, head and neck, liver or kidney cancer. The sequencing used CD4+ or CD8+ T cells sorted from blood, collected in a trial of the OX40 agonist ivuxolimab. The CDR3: CASSADGFGEQYF. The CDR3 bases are TGTGCCAGCAGCGCGGACGGCTTCGGTGAGCAGTACTTC.